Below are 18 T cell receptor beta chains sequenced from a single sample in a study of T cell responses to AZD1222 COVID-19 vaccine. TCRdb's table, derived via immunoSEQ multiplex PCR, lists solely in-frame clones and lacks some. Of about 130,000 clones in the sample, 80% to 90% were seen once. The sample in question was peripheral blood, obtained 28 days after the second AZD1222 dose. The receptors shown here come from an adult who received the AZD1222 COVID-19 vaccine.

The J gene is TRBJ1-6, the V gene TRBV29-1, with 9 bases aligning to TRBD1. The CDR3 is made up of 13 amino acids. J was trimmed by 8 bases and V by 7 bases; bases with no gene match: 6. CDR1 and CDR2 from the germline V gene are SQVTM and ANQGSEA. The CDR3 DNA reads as TGCAGCGCTAGGACAGGGGTGGATTCACCCCTCCACTTT. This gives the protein CSARTGVDSPLHF.

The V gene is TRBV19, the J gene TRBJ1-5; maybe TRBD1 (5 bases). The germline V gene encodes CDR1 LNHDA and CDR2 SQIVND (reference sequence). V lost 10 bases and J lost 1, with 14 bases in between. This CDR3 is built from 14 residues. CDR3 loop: CATGGRQSNQPQHF. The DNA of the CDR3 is TGTGCCACGGGAGGGAGACAGAGCAATCAGCCCCAGCATTTT. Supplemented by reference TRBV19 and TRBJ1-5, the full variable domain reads DGGITQSPKYLFRKEGQNVTLSCEQNLNHDAMYWYRQDPGQGLRLIYYSQIVNDFQKGDIAEGYSVSREKKESFPLTVTSAQKNPTAFYLCATGGRQSNQPQHFGDGTRLSIL.

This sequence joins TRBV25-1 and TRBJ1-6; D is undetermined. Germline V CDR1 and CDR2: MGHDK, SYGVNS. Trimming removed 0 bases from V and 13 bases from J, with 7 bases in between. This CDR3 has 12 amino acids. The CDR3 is CASSEYGLPLHF. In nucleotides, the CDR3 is TGTGCCAGCAGTGAATATGGCCTTCCCCTCCACTTT.

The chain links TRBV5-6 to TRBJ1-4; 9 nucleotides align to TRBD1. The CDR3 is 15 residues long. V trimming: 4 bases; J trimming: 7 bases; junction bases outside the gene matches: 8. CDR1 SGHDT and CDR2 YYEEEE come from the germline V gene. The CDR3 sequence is CASSQRQGEREKLFF. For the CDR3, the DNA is TGTGCCAGCAGCCAGAGACAGGGGGAACGTGAAAAACTGTTTTTT.

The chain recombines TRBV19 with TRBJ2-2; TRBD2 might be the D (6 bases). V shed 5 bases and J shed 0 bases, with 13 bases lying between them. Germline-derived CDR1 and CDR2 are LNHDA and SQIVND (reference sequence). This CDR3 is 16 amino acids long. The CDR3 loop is CASSPLGRANTGELFF. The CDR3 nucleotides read TGTGCCAGTAGTCCCCTCGGGAGAGCGAACACCGGGGAGCTGTTTTTT.

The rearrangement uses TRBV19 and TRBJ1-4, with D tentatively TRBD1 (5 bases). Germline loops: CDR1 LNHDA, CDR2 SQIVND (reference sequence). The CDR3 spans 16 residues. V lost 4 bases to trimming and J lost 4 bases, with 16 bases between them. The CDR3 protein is CASSRYPGLGNEKLFF. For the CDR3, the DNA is TGTGCCAGTAGTAGATACCCGGGACTGGGTAATGAAAAACTGTTTTTT.

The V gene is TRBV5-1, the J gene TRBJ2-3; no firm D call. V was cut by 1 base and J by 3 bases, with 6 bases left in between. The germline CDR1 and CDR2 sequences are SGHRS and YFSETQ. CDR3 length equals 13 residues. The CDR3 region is CASSLLVTDTQYF. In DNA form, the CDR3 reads TGCGCCAGCAGCTTGCTTGTGACAGATACGCAGTATTTT.

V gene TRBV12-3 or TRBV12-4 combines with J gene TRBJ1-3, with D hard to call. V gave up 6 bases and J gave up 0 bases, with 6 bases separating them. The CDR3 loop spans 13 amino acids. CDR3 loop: CASSPFSGNTIYF. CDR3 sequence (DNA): TGTGCCAGCAGCCCTTTCTCTGGAAACACCATATATTTT.

The CDR3: CASSPLGGVDEQYF. The CDR3 bases are TGTGCCAGCAGTCCCCTTGGAGGGGTAGACGAGCAGTACTTC. The chain joins TRBV6-5 to TRBJ2-7; possible D gene TRBD2, 6 bases. The CDR3 spans 14 residues. V was cut by 5 bases and J by 5 bases, with 16 bases left in between. The germline V gene encodes CDR1 MNHEY and CDR2 SVGAGI.

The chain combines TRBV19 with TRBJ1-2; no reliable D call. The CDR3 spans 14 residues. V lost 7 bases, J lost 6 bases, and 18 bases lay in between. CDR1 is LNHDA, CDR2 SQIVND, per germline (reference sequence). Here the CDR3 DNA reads TGTGCCAGTACCCCCTATAGGGTCGCCGATGGCTACACCTTC. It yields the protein CASTPYRVADGYTF.

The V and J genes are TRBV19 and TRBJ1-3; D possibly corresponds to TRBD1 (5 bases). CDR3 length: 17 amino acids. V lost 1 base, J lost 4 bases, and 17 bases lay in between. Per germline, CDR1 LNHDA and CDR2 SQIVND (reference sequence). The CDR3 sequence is CASSIVTQETSGNTIYF. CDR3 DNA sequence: TGTGCCAGTAGTATAGTAACACAGGAGACGTCCGGAAACACCATATATTTT.

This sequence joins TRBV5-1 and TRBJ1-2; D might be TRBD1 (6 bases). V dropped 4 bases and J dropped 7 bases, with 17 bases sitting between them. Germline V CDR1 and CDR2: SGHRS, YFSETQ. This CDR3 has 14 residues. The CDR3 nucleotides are TGCGCCAGCAGCCTCCGACAGGAGGGAGCTGGCTACACCTTC. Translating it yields CASSLRQEGAGYTF.

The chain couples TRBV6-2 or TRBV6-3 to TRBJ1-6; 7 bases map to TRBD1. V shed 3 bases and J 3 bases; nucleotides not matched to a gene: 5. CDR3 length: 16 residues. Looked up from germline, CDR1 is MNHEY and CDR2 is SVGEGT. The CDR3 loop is CASSYAGDSYNSPLHF. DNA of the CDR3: TGTGCCAGCAGTTATGCGGGGGACAGCTATAATTCACCCCTCCACTTT.

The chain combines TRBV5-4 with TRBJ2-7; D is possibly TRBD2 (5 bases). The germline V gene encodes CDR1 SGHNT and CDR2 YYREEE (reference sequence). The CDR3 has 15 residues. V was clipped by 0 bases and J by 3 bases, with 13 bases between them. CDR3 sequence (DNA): TGTGCCAGCAGCTTGGGGACGCCGGGGATCTACGAGCAGTACTTC. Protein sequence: CASSLGTPGIYEQYF. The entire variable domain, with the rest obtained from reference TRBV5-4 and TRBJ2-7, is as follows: ETGVTQSPTHLIKTRGQQVTLRCSSQSGHNTVSWYQQALGQGPQFIFQYYREEENGRGNFPPRFSGLQFPNYSSELNVNALELDDSALYLCASSLGTPGIYEQYFGPGTRLTVT.

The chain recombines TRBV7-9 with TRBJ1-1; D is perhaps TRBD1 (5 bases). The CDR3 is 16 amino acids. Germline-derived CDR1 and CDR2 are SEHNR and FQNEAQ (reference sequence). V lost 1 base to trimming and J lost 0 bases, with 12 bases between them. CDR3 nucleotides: TGTGCCAGCAGCTTAGGGATCTGGGGGATGAACACTGAAGCTTTCTTT. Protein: CASSLGIWGMNTEAFF.

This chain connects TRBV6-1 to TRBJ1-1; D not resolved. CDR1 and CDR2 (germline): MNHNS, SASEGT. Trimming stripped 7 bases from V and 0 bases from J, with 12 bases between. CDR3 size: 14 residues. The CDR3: CASKANTMNTEAFF. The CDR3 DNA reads TGTGCCAGCAAAGCCAACACCATGAACACTGAAGCTTTCTTT.

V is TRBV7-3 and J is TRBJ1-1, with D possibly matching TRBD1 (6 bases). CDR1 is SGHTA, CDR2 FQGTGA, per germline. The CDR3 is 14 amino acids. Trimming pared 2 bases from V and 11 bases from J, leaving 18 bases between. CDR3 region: CASSLSGTLNRAFF. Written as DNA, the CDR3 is TGTGCCAGCAGCTTATCCGGGACATTGAATAGGGCTTTCTTT.

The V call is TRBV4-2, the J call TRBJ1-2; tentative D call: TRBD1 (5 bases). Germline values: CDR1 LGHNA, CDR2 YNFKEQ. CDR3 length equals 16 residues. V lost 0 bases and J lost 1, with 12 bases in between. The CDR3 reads CASSQDGAVFNYGYTF. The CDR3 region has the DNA TGTGCCAGCAGCCAAGATGGGGCAGTGTTTAACTATGGCTACACCTTC.